This T cell receptor beta chain was found in a study of OX40 agonist ivuxolimab in advanced cancers. The CDR3 is 16 amino acids. In germline, CDR1 is MDHEN, CDR2 SYDVKM. The V end lost 4 bases, the J end lost 0 bases, and 13 bases lay between the germline ends. Libraries were prepared by immunoSEQ multiplex PCR; TCRdb keeps only in-frame clonotypes and omits some of them. In the table there are fewer than 30,000 clones, 73% of which are singletons. The genes are TRBV28 and TRBJ1-3; D remains unclear. This TCR was recovered from an adult with an advanced solid tumor such as melanoma, head and neck, liver or kidney cancer. Here the sequenced sample was CD4+ or CD8+ T cells sorted from blood, taken in a trial of the OX40 agonist ivuxolimab. CDR3 nucleotides: TGTGCCAGCAGTTCCCCCTTAGTTGGCTCTGGAAACACCATATATTTT. Protein product: CASSSPLVGSGNTIYF.